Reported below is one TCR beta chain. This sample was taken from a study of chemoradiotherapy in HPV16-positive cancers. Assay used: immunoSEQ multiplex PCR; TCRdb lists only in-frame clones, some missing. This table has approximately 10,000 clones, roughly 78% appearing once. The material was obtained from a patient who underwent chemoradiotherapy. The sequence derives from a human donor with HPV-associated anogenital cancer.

The CDR3 here is CASSFQGRTNEKLFF. CDR3 nucleotides: TGTGCCAGCAGCTTTCAGGGGAGAACTAATGAAAAACTGTTTTTT. V is TRBV12-1 and J is TRBJ1-4; no check of the table's D call, TRBD1, against the DNA was made. TRBV12-1 is annotated as a pseudogene. The CDR3 covers 15 residues.